This TCR delta chain was retrieved from a study of γδ T cells in repeated Plasmodium falciparum infection. Study information: Sampling occurred at baseline, pre-infection for selected infections, and 21 days post-infection. Malian samples came from no-transmission periods or across acute febrile malaria episodes.

TCRdb fed the multiplex PCR reads to CATT. The sample records about 51,000 delta-chain clones, around 2% being singletons. About this clone: The TCRdb protein comes from a much larger clone and disagrees with this DNA's translation at residue 7, likely due to a read error; the protein given here is derived from the DNA.

The sequencing sample was made of gamma-delta T cells from blood. The sequence derives from a pool of human donors (malaria-infected and uninfected, not separated).

CDR3 amino acids: CACDTKEGSTDKLIF. The DNA of the CDR3 is TGTGCCTGTGACACAAAGGAGGGATCCACCGATAAACTCATCTTT. This chain links TRDV2 with TRDJ1; D is possibly TRDD3 (5 bases). TCRdb is silent on the J gene; assignment here came from matching the DNA to germline. CDR3 length equals 15 residues. CDR1 GEAIGNYY and CDR2 EKD come from the germline V gene. V was clipped by 1 base and J by 1 base, with 12 bases between them.